A single sample gave rise to the 17 T cell receptor beta chains below, sequenced in a study of PD-1 blockade in classical Hodgkin lymphoma (dated by TCRdb to 2018 to 2020). Per the publication, the time point label means: cycle 1 day 1 (C1D1), immediately before nivolumab initiation. Relapse after autologous stem cell transplantation had occurred in all trial patients, and cohorts A, B and C were distinguished by prior brentuximab vedotin exposure. CD4+ T cells were purified from thawed PBMCs by magnetic negative selection with a Miltenyi CD4+ T cell isolation kit. To prepare the library, the immunoSEQ multiplex PCR assay was applied. The table was pulled from immuneACCESS by TCRdb, which kept in-frame rearrangements only. Such tables lose some clones; where checked, under half of the loss comes from unresolved V genes, and the rest has no known cause. This sample is represented by 30,000 or so clones; about nine tenths of them were singletons. The leading ten clones occupy more than 0.2% of the sample.

Specimen: CD4+ T cells from blood, collected at baseline. The origin of the receptors is a human donor with classical Hodgkin lymphoma.

V is TRBV6-6 and J is TRBJ2-5; D call uncertain. Looked up from germline, CDR1 is MNHNY and CDR2 is SVGAGI (reference sequence). V was clipped by 1 base and J by 3 bases, with 9 bases between them. The CDR3 length is 14 residues. The CDR3 sequence: CASSYLVQKETQYF. The CDR3 nucleotides read TGTGCCAGCAGTTACTTGGTGCAGAAAGAGACCCAGTACTTC.

CDR3 coding DNA: TGTGCCAGCAGCTTGCTAGACAGGGGCGGTGCTGAGCAGTTCTTC. Translated: CASSLLDRGGAEQFF. This chain uses TRBV7-9 with TRBJ2-1, with 8 bases fitting TRBD1. Trimming at V came to 3 bases and at J to 9 bases, leaving 10 bases not matched to a gene. The germline gives CDR1 SEHNR, CDR2 FQNEAQ (reference sequence). The CDR3 sequence is 15 residues long.

The J gene is TRBJ2-1, the V gene TRBV9; D uncertain. This CDR3 is built from 14 residues. V lost 0 bases to trimming and J lost 3 bases, with 7 bases between them. Germline V lookup: CDR1 SGDLS, CDR2 YYNGEE. CDR3 loop: CASSVAAYYNEQFF. In DNA form, the CDR3 reads TGTGCCAGCAGCGTAGCAGCCTACTACAATGAGCAGTTCTTC. Based on the CDR3 plus reference TRBV9 and TRBJ2-1, the full variable domain is DSGVTQTPKHLITATGQRVTLRCSPRSGDLSVYWYQQSLDQGLQFLIQYYNGEERAKGNILERFSAQQFPDLHSELNLSSLELGDSALYFCASSVAAYYNEQFFGPGTRLTVL.

This chain joins TRBV10-3 and TRBJ2-7, with 10 bases lining up with TRBD1. Trimming cost V 10 bases and J 6 bases; bases outside gene matches: 12. The CDR3 contains 14 residues. Germline assignment: CDR1 ENHRY and CDR2 SYGVKD. CDR3 region: CATLGTGVNGEQYF. The CDR3 region has the DNA TGTGCCACTCTAGGGACAGGGGTAAATGGCGAGCAGTACTTC.

V and J are TRBV2 and TRBJ2-7, with D maybe TRBD2 (6 bases). The CDR3 has 12 residues. Germline-derived CDR1 and CDR2 are SNHLY and FYNNEI. Trimming removed 7 bases from V and 3 bases from J, with 10 bases in between. CDR3 nucleotides: TGTGCCAGCACCCTGGGAGGCTACGAGCAGTACTTC. Residues: CASTLGGYEQYF.

The chain carries TRBV28 and TRBJ1-2; TRBD1 agrees at 7 bases. Germline V gives CDR1 MDHEN, CDR2 SYDVKM. Unmatched junction bases numbered 7, after V lost 10 bases and J lost 5 bases. The CDR3 length is 12 residues. CDR3 DNA: TGTGCCATCCAGGACAGGTGGTATGGCTACACCTTC. It is translated as CAIQDRWYGYTF.

The chain couples TRBV6-6 to TRBJ2-7, with 10 bases matching TRBD2. The CDR3 length is 16 residues. The ends lost 3 bases at V and 0 bases at J; junction bases unmatched: 5. Germline CDR1 reads MNHNY; CDR2 reads SVGAGI (reference sequence). The CDR3 here is CASSYSTSGHSYEQYF. CDR3 DNA sequence: TGTGCCAGCAGTTATTCGACTAGCGGGCACTCCTACGAGCAGTACTTC.

The chain carries TRBV30 and TRBJ2-5; 7 positions match TRBD1. The better agreement between TRBJ2-7 and the DNA end casts doubt on the J call. Looked up from germline, CDR1 is GTSNPN and CDR2 is SVGIG (reference sequence). This CDR3 spans 12 amino acids. This CDR3 is CAWSRGLHEQYF. DNA for the CDR3: TGTGCCTGGAGTAGGGGGCTCCACGAGCAGTACTTC.

This sequence joins TRBV7-3 and TRBJ2-1; TRBD2 agrees at 9 bases. The germline V gene has CDR1 SGHTA and CDR2 FQGTGA. J gave up 9 bases and V 7 bases, and 13 bases lay outside the gene matches. This CDR3 contains 15 residues. CDR3: CASNQGTSPPGEQFF. The CDR3 DNA reads TGTGCCAGCAACCAGGGGACTAGCCCCCCGGGTGAGCAGTTCTTC.

This chain links TRBV19 with TRBJ1-1; TRBD1 agrees at 8 bases. J was trimmed by 5 bases and V by 3 bases; bases with no gene match: 5. Germline-derived CDR1 and CDR2 are LNHDA and SQIVND (reference sequence). This CDR3 is built from 14 residues. The CDR3, as DNA: TGTGCCAGTAGTATGCAGGGGGCGCATACTGAAGCTTTCTTT. Translation gives CASSMQGAHTEAFF. The full variable domain, rest sourced from reference TRBV19 and TRBJ1-1, is DGGITQSPKYLFRKEGQNVTLSCEQNLNHDAMYWYRQDPGQGLRLIYYSQIVNDFQKGDIAEGYSVSREKKESFPLTVTSAQKNPTAFYLCASSMQGAHTEAFFGQGTRLTVV.

The chain has TRBV18 and TRBJ1-3; D remains unclear. Germline values: CDR1 KGHSH, CDR2 LQKENI. There are 15 residues in the CDR3. V lost 2 bases and J lost 4, with 12 bases in between. The CDR3 spells CASSPIADGGNTIYF. CDR3 DNA: TGTGCCAGCTCACCAATCGCGGATGGAGGAAACACCATATATTTT.

The chain recombines TRBV29-1 with TRBJ1-3, with TRBD1 as a possible D gene (6 bases). Trimming left V 4 bases short and J 0 bases short, with 13 bases between. The CDR3 is 15 residues long. Germline V CDR1 and CDR2: SQVTM, ANQGSEA. The CDR3 nucleotides are TGCAGCGTTGCCAACAGGGTTCACTCTGGAAACACCATATATTTT. As protein: CSVANRVHSGNTIYF.

The chain is built from TRBV25-1 and TRBJ1-1; D might be TRBD1 (6 bases). Germline CDR1 MGHDK, CDR2 SYGVNS. The CDR3 covers 14 residues. V dropped 6 bases and J dropped 7 bases, with 18 bases sitting between them. This CDR3 reads CASSLTVEQGEAFF. CDR3 bases: TGTGCCAGCAGCCTGACAGTGGAACAGGGTGAAGCTTTCTTT.

This sequence joins TRBV5-1 and TRBJ2-6; unclear D gene. This CDR3 is 18 amino acids long. The V gene's germline CDR1 is SGHRS and CDR2 YFSETQ. Trimming removed 4 bases at V and 0 bases at J, with 17 bases between. CDR3 region: CASSRAGLASSGANVLTF. CDR3 DNA: TGCGCCAGCAGCCGGGCTGGGCTTGCCTCCTCTGGGGCCAACGTCCTGACTTTC.

The chain recombines TRBV6-1 with TRBJ2-4; TRBD1 might be the D (6 bases). This CDR3 spans 15 amino acids. V gave up 6 bases and J gave up 0 bases, with 12 bases separating them. Germline assignment: CDR1 MNHNS and CDR2 SASEGT. In nucleotides, the CDR3 is TGTGCCAGCAGCTGGGACATTCTAGCCAAAAACATTCAGTACTTC. It encodes CASSWDILAKNIQYF.

V gene TRBV28 combines with J gene TRBJ2-7; 10 bases line up with TRBD2. Trimming took 6 bases from V and 2 from J; bases not matched to a gene: 4. CDR3 length: 14 amino acids. From germline, CDR1 is MDHEN and CDR2 SYDVKM. CDR3 coding DNA: TGTGCCAGCAGCCCTAGCGGGAGTACCTACGAGCAGTACTTC. It is translated as CASSPSGSTYEQYF.

V and J are TRBV30 and TRBJ2-3; 13 bases match TRBD2. The germline V gene has CDR1 GTSNPN and CDR2 SVGIG (reference sequence). V trimming: 2 bases; J trimming: 0 bases; junction bases outside the gene matches: 2. CDR3 length equals 16 residues. CDR3 bases: TGTGCCTGGAGTACGGGACTAGCGGGGAGCACAGATACGCAGTATTTT. The encoded protein is CAWSTGLAGSTDTQYF.